A single sample is the source of the 7 T cell receptor beta chains below, sequenced in a study of Tregs in tolerant kidney transplant recipients. Profiled with immunoSEQ multiplex PCR; TCRdb holds only in-frame clones, not every one. This table has 200,000 to 300,000 clones, about 80% appearing once. The sample taken for sequencing was CD4+ T cells from blood. The receptors were gathered from a human donor in good health.

This clone was detected only a few times. V and J are TRBV6-1 and TRBJ2-1; unclear D gene. V shed 4 bases and J shed 2 bases, with 9 bases lying between them. CDR3 length: 14 residues. The germline V gene has CDR1 MNHNS and CDR2 SASEGT. The CDR3 DNA reads as TGTGCCAGCAGTGTAGATGTCCCCTACAATGAGCAGTTCTTC. This sequence encodes CASSVDVPYNEQFF.

V gene TRBV7-8 combines with J gene TRBJ1-1; TRBD1 matches at 7 bases. The CDR3 contains 14 residues. The ends lost 3 bases at V and 7 bases at J; junction bases unmatched: 8. CDR1 is SGHVS, CDR2 FQNEAQ, per germline. The CDR3 bases are TGTGCCAGCAGCTTTGGAGGGGGCAGGAATGAAGCTTTCTTT. As protein: CASSFGGGRNEAFF.

Only a few counts were recorded for this clone. V gene TRBV11-1 combines with J gene TRBJ2-5; D is undetermined. The DNA end favors TRBJ2-7, so the J call may be wrong. This CDR3 is built from 14 residues. Germline-derived CDR1 and CDR2 are SGHAT and FQDESV (reference sequence). The CDR3 coding sequence is TGTGCCAGCAGCCGGATTGGCGGTACCTACGAGCAGTACTTC. Encoded protein: CASSRIGGTYEQYF.

The rearrangement joins TRBV5-4 to TRBJ1-5; TRBD1 aligns across 9 bases. CDR3 size: 14 residues. The V and J ends lost 4 bases and 6 bases, in that order; junction bases with no gene match: 5. The V gene's germline CDR1 is SGHNT and CDR2 YYREEE (reference sequence). CDR3 sequence reads: CASSLNRGRQPQHF. The CDR3 nucleotides read TGTGCCAGCAGCCTCAACAGGGGGCGTCAGCCCCAGCATTTT.

This chain joins TRBV19 and TRBJ1-1; D unclear. Germline V lookup: CDR1 LNHDA, CDR2 SQIVND (reference sequence). The CDR3 has 14 residues. V dropped 0 bases and J dropped 1 base, with 6 bases sitting between them. In nucleotides, the CDR3 is TGTGCCAGTAGTATAGAGCCAGAGAACACTGAAGCTTTCTTT. Amino acids: CASSIEPENTEAFF.

The rearrangement uses TRBV6-1 and TRBJ2-7; TRBD2 might be the D (6 bases). V lost 5 bases, J lost 3 bases, and 14 bases lay in between. The CDR3 sequence is 14 residues long. Germline CDR1 is MNHNS and CDR2 is SASEGT. The CDR3 sequence: CASSSLADYYEQYF. The DNA of the CDR3 is TGTGCCAGCAGTTCCTTAGCGGACTACTACGAGCAGTACTTC.

The gene calls are TRBV6-4 and TRBJ2-2; the match to TRBD2 covers 9 bases. Unmatched junction bases numbered 11, after V lost 4 bases and J lost 5 bases. The CDR3 totals 17 residues. The germline CDR1 and CDR2 sequences are MRHNA and SNTAGT. The CDR3 is CASSVFRLAERTGELFF. In DNA, the CDR3 is TGTGCCAGCAGTGTATTCCGACTAGCGGAGAGGACCGGGGAGCTGTTTTTT.